This note documents a single TCR beta chain sequence. Method: immunoSEQ multiplex PCR; TCRdb's copy keeps in-frame clones and lacks some. Altogether approximately 2.1 million clones are present, approximately 95% being singletons, with the ten largest covering 0.39%. This CDR3 region has 15 residues. Germline V gene lookup returns CDR1 MDHEN and CDR2 SYDVKM. Trimming left V 8 bases short and J 1 base short, with 17 bases between. These data come from a study of shared clonotypes between healthy human individuals. At the level of the study: Serving as donors were two women and three men, whose ages spanned 18 to 49.

The receptor was isolated from a man aged 18 to 29 in good health. Some clones in this sample may be carry-over from other donors' samples. The genes are TRBV28 and TRBJ1-1, with D possibly being TRBD1 (6 bases). Sequences were obtained from naive CD4+ T cells from PBMCs. Described subset: CD45RA+ positively selected. The CDR3: CASWGQGLGNTEAFF. CDR3 nucleotides: TGTGCCAGCTGGGGGCAGGGTTTAGGGAACACTGAAGCTTTCTTT. The whole variable domain, remainder taken from reference TRBV28 and TRBJ1-1, is DVKVTQSSRYLVKRTGEKVFLECVQDMDHENMFWYRQDPGLGLRLIYFSYDVKMKEKGDIPEGYSVSREKKERFSLILESASTNQTSMYLCASWGQGLGNTEAFFGQGTRLTVV.